This record covers a single T cell receptor (beta chain). Its antigen remains unidentified. This CDR3 has 15 residues. Trimming took off 2 bases at V and 8 bases at J, with 14 bases between the two ends. Looked up from germline, CDR1 is SGHRS and CDR2 is YFSETQ. The isolated RNA, all of it, was reverse transcribed, so expressed TCRB transcripts were what got sequenced. This table comes from immunoSEQ multiplex PCR, and its TCRdb copy is limited to in-frame clones, with some not included. The sample has 130,000 to 150,000 clones, 10% to 15% seen once. This entry comes from a study of beta chain features in type 1 diabetes. Study-level findings and limits: A cDNA-based sequencing approach could over-represent cells with high TCR expression. Type 1 diabetes patients showed a moderate but significant shortening of TCRB CDR3s in all four CD4+ subsets. Unsettled here was the matter of whether HLA type influences TCRB rearrangement.

The sample comprised central memory CD4+ T cells from blood. The receptor was isolated from a man younger than 30 with type 1 diabetes. The V gene is TRBV5-1, the J gene TRBJ1-6; D possibly corresponds to TRBD1 (5 bases). DNA for the CDR3: TGCGCCAGCAGCTTTAGGAGTTCGGGGGATTCACCCCTCCACTTT. Amino acids: CASSFRSSGDSPLHF.